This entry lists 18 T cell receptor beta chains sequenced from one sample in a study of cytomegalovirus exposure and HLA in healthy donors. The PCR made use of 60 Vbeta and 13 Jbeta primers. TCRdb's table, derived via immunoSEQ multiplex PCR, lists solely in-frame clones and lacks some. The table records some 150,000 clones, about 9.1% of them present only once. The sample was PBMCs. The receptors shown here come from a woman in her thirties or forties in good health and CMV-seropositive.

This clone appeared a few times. CDR3 in DNA: TGTGCCAGCAGGGTCCGGGACAGGGGGACCGAGCAGTACTTC. It codes for CASRVRDRGTEQYF. This sequence joins TRBV6-4 and TRBJ2-7; 11 nucleotides line up with TRBD1. V trimming: 6 bases; J trimming: 6 bases; junction bases outside the gene matches: 7. Germline CDR1 MRHNA, CDR2 SNTAGT. This CDR3 has 14 residues.

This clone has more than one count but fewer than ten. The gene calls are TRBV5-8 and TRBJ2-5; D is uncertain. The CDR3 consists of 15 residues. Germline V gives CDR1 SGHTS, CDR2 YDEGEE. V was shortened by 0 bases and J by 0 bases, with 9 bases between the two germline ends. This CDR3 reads CASSLGSADQETQYF. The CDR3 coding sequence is TGTGCCAGCAGCTTGGGGAGTGCGGACCAAGAGACCCAGTACTTC.

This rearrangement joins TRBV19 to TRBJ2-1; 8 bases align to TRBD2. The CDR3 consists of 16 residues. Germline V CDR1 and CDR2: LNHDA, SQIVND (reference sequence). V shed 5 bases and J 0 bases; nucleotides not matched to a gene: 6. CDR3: CASSPLAAPSYNEQFF. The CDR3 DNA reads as TGTGCCAGTAGTCCACTAGCGGCCCCCTCCTACAATGAGCAGTTCTTC.

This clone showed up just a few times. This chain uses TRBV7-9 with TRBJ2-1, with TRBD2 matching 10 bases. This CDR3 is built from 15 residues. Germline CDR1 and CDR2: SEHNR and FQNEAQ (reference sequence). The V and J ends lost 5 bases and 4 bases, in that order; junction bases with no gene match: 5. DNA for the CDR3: TGTGCCAGCAGCCCAGGACTAGCGGATTACAATGAGCAGTTCTTC. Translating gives CASSPGLADYNEQFF.

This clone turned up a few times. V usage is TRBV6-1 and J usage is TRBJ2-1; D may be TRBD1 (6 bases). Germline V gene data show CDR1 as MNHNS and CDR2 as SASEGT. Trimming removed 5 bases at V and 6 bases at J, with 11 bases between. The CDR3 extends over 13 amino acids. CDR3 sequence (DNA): TGTGCCAGCAGTCGGGACACCTCCAATGAGCAGTTCTTC. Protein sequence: CASSRDTSNEQFF.

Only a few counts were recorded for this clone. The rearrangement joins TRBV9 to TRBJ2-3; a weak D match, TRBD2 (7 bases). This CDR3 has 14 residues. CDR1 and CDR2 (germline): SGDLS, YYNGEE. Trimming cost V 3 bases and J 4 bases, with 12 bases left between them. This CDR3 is CASSEGGLADTQYF. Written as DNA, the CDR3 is TGTGCCAGCAGCGAGGGGGGGCTAGCAGATACGCAGTATTTT. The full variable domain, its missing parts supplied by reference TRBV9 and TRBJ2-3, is DSGVTQTPKHLITATGQRVTLRCSPRSGDLSVYWYQQSLDQGLQFLIQYYNGEERAKGNILERFSAQQFPDLHSELNLSSLELGDSALYFCASSEGGLADTQYFGPGTRLTVL.

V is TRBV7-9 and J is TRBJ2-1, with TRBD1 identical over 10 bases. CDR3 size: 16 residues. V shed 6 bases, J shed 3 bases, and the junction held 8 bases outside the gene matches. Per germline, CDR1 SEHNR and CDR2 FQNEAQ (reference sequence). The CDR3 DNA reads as TGTGCCAGCAGTCTCACAGGGACAGGGGTCTACAATGAGCAGTTCTTC. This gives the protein CASSLTGTGVYNEQFF.

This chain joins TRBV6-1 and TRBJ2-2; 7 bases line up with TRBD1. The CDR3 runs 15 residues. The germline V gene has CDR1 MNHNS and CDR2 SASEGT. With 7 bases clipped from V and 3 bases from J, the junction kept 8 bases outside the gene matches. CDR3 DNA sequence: TGTGCCAGCACTTTCGACAGGGTCGACACCGGGGAGCTGTTTTTT. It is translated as CASTFDRVDTGELFF.

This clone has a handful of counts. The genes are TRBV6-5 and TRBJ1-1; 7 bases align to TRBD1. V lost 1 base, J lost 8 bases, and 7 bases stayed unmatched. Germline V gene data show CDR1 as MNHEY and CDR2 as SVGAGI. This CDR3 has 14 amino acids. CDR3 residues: CASSYFTGEAEAFF. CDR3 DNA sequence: TGTGCCAGCAGTTACTTCACAGGGGAGGCCGAAGCTTTCTTT.

The CDR3 sequence: CASSARVEQFF. In nucleotides, the CDR3 is TGTGCCAGCAGTGCCCGGGTGGAGCAGTTCTTC. This chain connects TRBV2 to TRBJ2-1; D uncertain. The V gene lost 4 bases and the J gene lost 10 bases, with 8 bases spanning the gap. This CDR3 has 11 residues. The germline CDR1 and CDR2 sequences are SNHLY and FYNNEI.

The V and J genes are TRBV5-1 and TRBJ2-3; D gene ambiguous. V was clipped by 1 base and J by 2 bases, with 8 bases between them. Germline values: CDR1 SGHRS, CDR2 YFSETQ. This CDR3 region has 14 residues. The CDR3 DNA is TGCGCCAGCAGCTTGCAGGTAATCACAGATACGCAGTATTTT. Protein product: CASSLQVITDTQYF.

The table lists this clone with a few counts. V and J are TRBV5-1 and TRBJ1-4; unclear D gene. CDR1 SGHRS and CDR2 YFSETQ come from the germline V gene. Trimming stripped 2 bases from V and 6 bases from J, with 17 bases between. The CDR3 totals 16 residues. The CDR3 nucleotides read TGCGCCAGCAGCTTCTCGGGCCCTGAGGGATATGAAAAACTGTTTTTT. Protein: CASSFSGPEGYEKLFF.

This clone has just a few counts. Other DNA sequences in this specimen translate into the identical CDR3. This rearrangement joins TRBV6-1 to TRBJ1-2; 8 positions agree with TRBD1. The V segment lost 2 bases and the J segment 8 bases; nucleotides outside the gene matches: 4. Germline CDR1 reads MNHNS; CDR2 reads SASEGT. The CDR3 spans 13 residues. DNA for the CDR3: TGTGCCAGCAGTGAACAGGGGGCAAGAGGCTACACCTTC. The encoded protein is CASSEQGARGYTF.

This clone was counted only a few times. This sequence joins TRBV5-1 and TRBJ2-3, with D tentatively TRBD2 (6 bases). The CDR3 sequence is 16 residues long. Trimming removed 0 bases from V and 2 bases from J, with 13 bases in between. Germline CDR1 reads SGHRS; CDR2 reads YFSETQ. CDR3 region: CASSLEGGTYTDTQYF. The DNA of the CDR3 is TGCGCCAGCAGCTTGGAGGGTGGGACTTACACAGATACGCAGTATTTT. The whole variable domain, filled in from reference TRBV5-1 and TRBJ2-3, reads KAGVTQTPRYLIKTRGQQVTLSCSPISGHRSVSWYQQTPGQGLQFLFEYFSETQRNKGNFPGRFSGRQFSNSRSEMNVSTLELGDSALYLCASSLEGGTYTDTQYFGPGTRLTVL.

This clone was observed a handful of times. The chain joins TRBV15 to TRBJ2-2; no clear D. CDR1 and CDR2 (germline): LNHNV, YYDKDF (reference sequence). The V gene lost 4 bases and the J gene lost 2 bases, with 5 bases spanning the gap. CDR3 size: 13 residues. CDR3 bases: TGTGCCACCAGCACGCGAAACACCGGGGAGCTGTTTTTT. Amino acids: CATSTRNTGELFF.

CDR3 DNA: TGTGCCAGCAGCCCCACCACAGGCGTAATTTACGAGCAGTACTTC. Translation: CASSPTTGVIYEQYF. V gene TRBV4-2 combines with J gene TRBJ2-7; the D gene is possibly TRBD1 (5 bases). V lost 4 bases and J 4 bases, leaving 17 bases between the germline ends. This CDR3 region has 15 residues. Germline-derived CDR1 and CDR2 are LGHNA and YNFKEQ.

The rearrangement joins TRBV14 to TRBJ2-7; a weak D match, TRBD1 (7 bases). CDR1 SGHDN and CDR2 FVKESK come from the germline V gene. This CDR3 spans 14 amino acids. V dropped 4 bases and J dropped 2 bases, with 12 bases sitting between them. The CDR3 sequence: CASSLTGEAYEQYF. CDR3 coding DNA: TGTGCCAGCAGCCTCACAGGGGAGGCCTACGAGCAGTACTTC.

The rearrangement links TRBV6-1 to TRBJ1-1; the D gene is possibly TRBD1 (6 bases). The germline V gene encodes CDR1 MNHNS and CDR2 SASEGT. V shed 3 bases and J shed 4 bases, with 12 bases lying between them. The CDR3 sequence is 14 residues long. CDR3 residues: CASSDRRGATEAFF. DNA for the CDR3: TGTGCCAGCAGTGACAGACGGGGGGCCACTGAAGCTTTCTTT.